Below, 21 T cell receptor beta chains from the same sample are listed, as sequenced in a study of blood T cell repertoires in COVID-19. TCRdb's copy holds only in-frame clones and misses some; the assay was immunoSEQ multiplex PCR. This table has 60,000 to 90,000 clones, roughly 89% appearing once. The sequencing sample was made of peripheral blood. The source is a woman of 80 years or more with active or convalescent COVID-19.

This clone came up a few times. This chain uses TRBV12-5 with TRBJ2-3; 11 nucleotides match TRBD1. Unmatched junction bases numbered 4, after V lost 1 base and J lost 4 bases. Per germline, CDR1 LGHNT and CDR2 FRNRAP. The CDR3 contains 16 residues. CDR3 in DNA: TGTGCTAGTGGTTTGGGGGACAGGGGGGAGGCAGATACGCAGTATTTT. It specifies CASGLGDRGEADTQYF.

This clone was observed a single time. The rearrangement uses TRBV5-1 and TRBJ1-1, with 8 nucleotides matching TRBD1. Germline V gene sequence: CDR1 SGHRS, CDR2 YFSETQ. This CDR3 comprises 15 residues. V trimming: 4 bases; J trimming: 4 bases; junction bases outside the gene matches: 9. For the CDR3, the DNA is TGCGCCAGCAGCGCACGGACAGGGACGGGCACTGAAGCTTTCTTT. Amino acid sequence: CASSARTGTGTEAFF.

The chain recombines TRBV4-1 with TRBJ2-3; 9 nucleotides line up with TRBD2. This CDR3 is built from 18 residues. The trim removed 1 base at V and 5 bases at J, leaving 13 bases unmatched. Germline V gives CDR1 MGHRA, CDR2 YSYEKL. The CDR3, as DNA: TGCGCCAGCAGCCAAGTAAGAGCGGGGGGCCTGGGGGAAGATACGCAGTATTTT. It translates to CASSQVRAGGLGEDTQYF.

The count of this clone is one. The chain uses TRBV5-1 and TRBJ2-3; TRBD2 matches at 13 bases. The CDR3 sequence is 21 residues long. The J segment lost 1 base and the V segment lost 0 bases, leaving 14 bases of the junction unmatched. Germline V gene sequence: CDR1 SGHRS, CDR2 YFSETQ. Written as DNA, the CDR3 is TGCGCCAGCAGCTTGGGAGCAGGCACCGGGACTAGCGGGGAAGGCACAGATACGCAGTATTTT. Its protein is CASSLGAGTGTSGEGTDTQYF.

This chain links TRBV6-5 with TRBJ2-7; D might be TRBD2 (6 bases). This CDR3 has 14 residues. Germline CDR1 and CDR2: MNHEY and SVGAGI. V lost 5 bases to trimming and J lost 7 bases, with 18 bases between them. The CDR3 region is CASSPRDLSPEQYF. In DNA form, the CDR3 reads TGTGCCAGCAGTCCCCGGGACTTATCCCCGGAGCAGTACTTC.

In its sample, this clone was seen a few times. The chain recombines TRBV15 with TRBJ2-7; D is possibly TRBD1 (6 bases). CDR1 LNHNV and CDR2 YYDKDF come from the germline V gene (reference sequence). The V and J ends lost 2 bases and 3 bases respectively, with 17 bases between them. The CDR3 spans 16 residues. The CDR3 spells CATSRTQGLTIYEQYF. The CDR3 DNA sequence: TGTGCCACCAGCAGAACACAGGGCCTTACCATCTACGAGCAGTACTTC.

The genes are TRBV7-8 and TRBJ2-3; D possibly corresponds to TRBD1 (5 bases). V lost 5 bases and J lost 0, with 15 bases in between. Germline V CDR1 and CDR2: SGHVS, FQNEAQ. This CDR3 region has 16 residues. For the CDR3, the DNA is TGTGCCAGCAGCGTCCTCAGTGGGGCCAGCACAGATACGCAGTATTTT. The encoded protein is CASSVLSGASTDTQYF.

The table lists this clone with a count of one. This chain links TRBV5-1 with TRBJ2-7; perhaps TRBD2 as D (6 bases). Trimming pared 4 bases from V and 4 bases from J, leaving 12 bases between. This CDR3 has 13 amino acids. The germline V gene has CDR1 SGHRS and CDR2 YFSETQ. CDR3 nucleotides: TGCGCCAGCAGCCCGGACTACATATACGAGCAGTACTTC. It yields the protein CASSPDYIYEQYF.

This clone occurred a few times. The chain has TRBV5-5 and TRBJ2-7, with 10 nucleotides matching TRBD2. This CDR3 spans 16 amino acids. J gave up 0 bases and V 5 bases, and 8 bases lay outside the gene matches. Germline values: CDR1 SGHKS, CDR2 YYEKEE (reference sequence). CDR3 region: CASRLTGTSASYEQYF. The CDR3 DNA is TGTGCCAGCAGATTGACCGGGACTAGCGCCTCCTACGAGCAGTACTTC.

The chain combines TRBV12-3 or TRBV12-4 with TRBJ2-7; a weak D match, TRBD1 (5 bases). This CDR3 comprises 13 residues. V dropped 3 bases and J dropped 5 bases, with 11 bases sitting between them. This chain's CDR3 is CASSFHRSNEQYF. CDR3 bases: TGTGCCAGCAGTTTCCACAGGTCCAACGAGCAGTACTTC.

This chain joins TRBV7-9 and TRBJ2-7, with a possible D match to TRBD1 (5 bases). CDR1 is SEHNR, CDR2 FQNEAQ, per germline (reference sequence). V dropped 4 bases and J dropped 2 bases, with 12 bases sitting between them. The CDR3 is 14 amino acids. This chain's CDR3 is CASSSPQGTYEQYF. The CDR3 nucleotides are TGTGCCAGCAGCTCCCCCCAGGGAACCTACGAGCAGTACTTC. Full variable domain (outside the CDR3, taken from reference TRBV7-9 and TRBJ2-7): DTGVSQNPRHKITKRGQNVTFRCDPISEHNRLYWYRQTLGQGPEFLTYFQNEAQLEKSRLLSDRFSAERPKGSFSTLEIQRTEQGDSAMYLCASSSPQGTYEQYFGPGTRLTVT.

This clone came up a few times. This chain connects TRBV5-5 to TRBJ1-5; weak D call: TRBD1 (6 bases). This CDR3 contains 16 residues. V was trimmed by 4 bases and J by 1 base, leaving 15 bases between them. Germline CDR1 is SGHKS and CDR2 is YYEKEE (reference sequence). The CDR3 DNA is TGTGCCAGCAGCCCGAGGGGCAGGGGCAGCAATCAGCCCCAGCATTTT. As protein: CASSPRGRGSNQPQHF. The variable domain in full, with the rest retrieved from reference TRBV5-5 and TRBJ1-5, is DAGVTQSPTHLIKTRGQQVTLRCSPISGHKSVSWYQQVLGQGPQFIFQYYEKEERGRGNFPDRFSARQFPNYSSELNVNALLLGDSALYLCASSPRGRGSNQPQHFGDGTRLSIL.

This clone was found once. V usage is TRBV27 and J usage is TRBJ2-1; TRBD2 matches at 11 bases. Germline lookup yields CDR1 MNHEY and CDR2 SMNVEV (reference sequence). The length of the CDR3 is 15 residues. V lost 4 bases and J lost 5; bases outside the gene matches: 4. In nucleotides, the CDR3 is TGTGCCAGCAGTTCACCTAGCGGGGGGAACAATGAGCAGTTCTTC. It codes for CASSSPSGGNNEQFF.

J is TRBJ2-7 and V is TRBV27; TRBD1 aligns across 8 bases. CDR3 length: 15 residues. Germline assignment: CDR1 MNHEY and CDR2 SMNVEV (reference sequence). V shed 3 bases and J 4 bases; nucleotides not matched to a gene: 8. In DNA, the CDR3 is TGTGCCAGCAGTTTCCTAGGGACAGGTTCTTACGAGCAGTACTTC. Protein product: CASSFLGTGSYEQYF.

The V call is TRBV6-4, the J call TRBJ1-5, with TRBD1 matching over 8 bases. Germline CDR1 is MRHNA and CDR2 is SNTAGT. The V segment lost 10 bases and the J segment 0 bases; nucleotides outside the gene matches: 20. The CDR3 runs to 19 residues. CDR3 DNA: TGTGCCACAGGGGGGGCATTGAGACAGGGGCCTTATAGCAATCAGCCCCAGCATTTT. This encodes CATGGALRQGPYSNQPQHF.

J is TRBJ1-2 and V is TRBV7-9; possibly TRBD1 for D (6 bases). Germline-derived CDR1 and CDR2 are SEHNR and FQNEAQ (reference sequence). This CDR3 comprises 14 residues. Trimming removed 5 bases at V and 4 bases at J, with 14 bases between. CDR3 amino acids: CASSQGISLYGYTF. The CDR3, as DNA: TGTGCCAGCAGCCAGGGGATTTCCCTCTATGGCTACACCTTC.

This chain uses TRBV11-3 with TRBJ2-2; D perhaps matches TRBD1 (6 bases). Looked up from germline, CDR1 is SGHNT and CDR2 is YENEEA. The CDR3 spans 15 residues. Trimming took 6 bases from V and 6 from J, leaving 17 bases between them. CDR3 loop: CASSPGAWWSGELFF. For the CDR3, the DNA is TGTGCCAGCAGTCCAGGGGCGTGGTGGTCCGGGGAGCTGTTTTTT.

CDR3 sequence: CASMGVRANYEQYF. CDR3 DNA sequence: TGTGCCAGCATGGGAGTCCGGGCCAACTACGAGCAGTACTTC. This sequence joins TRBV6-5 and TRBJ2-7, with D possibly being TRBD2 (5 bases). CDR1 MNHEY and CDR2 SVGAGI come from the germline V gene. The CDR3 spans 14 residues. Trimming pared 7 bases from V and 3 bases from J, leaving 16 bases between.

The chain combines TRBV6-2 or TRBV6-3 with TRBJ2-3, with 9 bases that match TRBD2. Germline trimming cut 4 bases from V and 2 bases from J; bases unmatched to any gene: 7. Per the germline V gene, CDR1 is MNHEY and CDR2 is SVGEGT. The CDR3 totals 16 residues. Here the CDR3 reads CASSLAGLAPTDTQYF. CDR3 nucleotides: TGTGCCAGCAGTTTAGCAGGACTAGCGCCCACAGATACGCAGTATTTT.

With regard to this clone: Germline is not matched at one junction end, which may reflect a read error. The genes are TRBV18 and TRBJ2-2; TRBD1 aligns across 7 bases. The CDR3 length is 14 residues. CDR1 and CDR2 from the germline V gene are KGHSH and LQKENI. The CDR3 coding sequence is TGTGCCAGCTCTCCACAGGGGTACACCGGGGAGCTGTTTTTT. Protein sequence: CASSPQGYTGELFF.

The V and J genes are TRBV4-3 and TRBJ2-1; TRBD2 matches 10 bases. From germline, CDR1 is LGHNA and CDR2 YSLEER. Trimming at V came to 3 bases and at J to 2 bases, leaving 1 base not matched to a gene. CDR3 length equals 15 residues. The CDR3 spells CASSHGLAAYNEQFF. CDR3 coding DNA: TGCGCCAGCAGCCATGGACTAGCGGCCTACAATGAGCAGTTCTTC.